Below, 29 T cell receptor beta chains from the same sample are listed, as sequenced in a study. Clones were read by immunoSEQ multiplex PCR, and TCRdb kept only the in-frame ones, dropping some. The table includes about 68,000 clones, just under 95% detected once. The sample comprised PBMCs. Receptors originate from a man aged 35-49 years with rheumatoid arthritis.

The rearrangement uses TRBV2 and TRBJ1-6; D possibly corresponds to TRBD1 (6 bases). The germline gives CDR1 SNHLY, CDR2 FYNNEI. The germline V and J ends were trimmed by 6 bases and 7 bases, with 16 bases remaining between them. CDR3 length: 15 amino acids. The CDR3 loop reads CASRSGDTGNSPLHF. The DNA of the CDR3 is TGTGCCAGCAGATCCGGGGACACCGGAAATTCACCCCTCCACTTT. The full variable domain, with the rest looked up from reference TRBV2 and TRBJ1-6, is EPEVTQTPSHQVTQMGQEVILRCVPISNHLYFYWYRQILGQKVEFLVSFYNNEISEKSEIFDDQFSVERPDGSNFTLKIRSTKLEDSAMYFCASRSGDTGNSPLHFGNGTRLTVT.

The chain recombines TRBV19 with TRBJ1-5; TRBD1 might be the D (5 bases). The CDR3 is 15 amino acids. V was trimmed by 0 bases and J by 7 bases, leaving 13 bases between them. CDR1 and CDR2 (germline): LNHDA, SQIVND (reference sequence). The CDR3 bases are TGTGCCAGTAGTATAGATCGGGGGTCTGGGCAGCCCCAGCATTTT. Protein product: CASSIDRGSGQPQHF.

This rearrangement joins TRBV6-1 to TRBJ1-1; 9 bases agree with TRBD1. The trim removed 3 bases at V and 1 base at J, leaving 3 bases unmatched. The length of the CDR3 is 15 residues. Germline CDR1 MNHNS, CDR2 SASEGT. The CDR3 DNA reads as TGTGCCAGCAGTGACGGGACAGGGACGAACACTGAAGCTTTCTTT. The encoded protein is CASSDGTGTNTEAFF.

This chain links TRBV4-3 with TRBJ1-5; D gene unclear. Trimming stripped 1 base from V and 6 bases from J, with 7 bases between. Germline assignment: CDR1 LGHNA and CDR2 YSLEER. This CDR3 is built from 13 residues. The DNA of the CDR3 is TGCGCCAGCAGCCAAGTGTTAGGTCAGCCCCAGCATTTT. Amino acids: CASSQVLGQPQHF.

The V gene is TRBV5-4, the J gene TRBJ2-1, with D perhaps matching TRBD1 (6 bases). The CDR3 has 15 residues. The V gene's germline CDR1 is SGHNT and CDR2 YYREEE (reference sequence). V dropped 3 bases and J dropped 0 bases, with 10 bases sitting between them. CDR3 DNA sequence: TGTGCCAGCAGCTCTGGGACAAACTCCTACAATGAGCAGTTCTTC. Its protein is CASSSGTNSYNEQFF.

The chain combines TRBV5-4 with TRBJ2-7, with D possibly matching TRBD1 (6 bases). Deletions cut 3 bases from V and 0 bases from J, with 13 bases between. In germline, CDR1 is SGHNT, CDR2 YYREEE (reference sequence). This CDR3 has 15 amino acids. The CDR3 protein is CASSYGDTNSYEQYF. The CDR3, as DNA: TGTGCCAGCAGCTACGGGGACACCAACTCCTACGAGCAGTACTTC.

The V and J genes are TRBV6-5 and TRBJ1-6; D gene unclear. The germline CDR1 and CDR2 sequences are MNHEY and SVGAGI. Trimming cost V 4 bases and J 0 bases, with 10 bases left between them. The CDR3 runs to 16 residues. The CDR3, as DNA: TGTGCCAGCAGTTCTGACCGTCACTCCTATAATTCACCCCTCCACTTT. Amino acid sequence: CASSSDRHSYNSPLHF.

The chain recombines TRBV7-8 with TRBJ2-3; the match to TRBD2 covers 10 bases. Germline V gene sequence: CDR1 SGHVS, CDR2 FQNEAQ. J lost 1 base, V lost 4 bases, and 2 bases had no gene match. The CDR3 has 15 residues. In nucleotides, the CDR3 is TGTGCCAGCAGCTCCGGGACTAGCGGCACAGATACGCAGTATTTT. Amino acid sequence: CASSSGTSGTDTQYF.

V and J are TRBV7-3 and TRBJ1-1; a weak D match, TRBD1 (5 bases). V was cut by 5 bases and J by 0 bases, with 22 bases left in between. Germline lookup yields CDR1 SGHTA and CDR2 FQGTGA. The CDR3 consists of 18 residues. Here the CDR3 reads CASSLTLGVALMNTEAFF. Written as DNA, the CDR3 is TGTGCCAGCAGCCTCACTTTAGGGGTTGCCCTGATGAACACTGAAGCTTTCTTT.

The CDR3 protein is CASSLAGTESNYGYTF. The CDR3 coding sequence is TGTGCCAGCAGTCTAGCAGGGACAGAATCTAACTATGGCTACACCTTC. The chain has TRBV28 and TRBJ1-2, with TRBD1 matching 7 bases. J lost 0 bases, V lost 5 bases, and 9 bases had no gene match. Germline V gene data show CDR1 as MDHEN and CDR2 as SYDVKM. The length of the CDR3 is 16 residues.

V gene TRBV11-2 combines with J gene TRBJ2-1; D gene uncertain. The CDR3 runs 10 residues. Germline assignment: CDR1 SGHAT and CDR2 FQNNGV. Trimming stripped 5 bases from V and 6 bases from J, with 2 bases between. The CDR3 spells CASSVNEQFF. DNA of the CDR3: TGTGCCAGCAGCGTCAATGAGCAGTTCTTC.

The rearrangement uses TRBV11-3 and TRBJ2-3; D uncertain. CDR1 and CDR2 (germline): SGHNT, YENEEA. The ends were cut back, 3 bases at V and 2 bases at J, with 6 bases in the middle. This CDR3 region has 13 residues. CDR3 loop: CASSFRPTDTQYF. The CDR3, as DNA: TGTGCCAGCAGCTTTCGACCCACAGATACGCAGTATTTT.

This chain joins TRBV18 and TRBJ1-2, with D unresolved. The germline gives CDR1 KGHSH, CDR2 LQKENI. With 3 bases removed from V and 6 bases from J, the gap between germline ends came to 5 bases. This CDR3 spans 11 amino acids. The chain's CDR3 is CASSPSDGYTF. DNA for the CDR3: TGTGCCAGCTCACCGTCCGATGGCTACACCTTC.

CDR3 amino acids: CASSPTLAGANVLTF. For the CDR3, the DNA is TGCGCCAGCAGCCCTACACTAGCTGGGGCCAACGTCCTGACTTTC. The chain combines TRBV4-3 with TRBJ2-6, with D perhaps TRBD2 (5 bases). The CDR3 has 15 amino acids. V lost 4 bases, J lost 2 bases, and 9 bases lay in between. Germline V gene sequence: CDR1 LGHNA, CDR2 YSLEER.

Here the CDR3 DNA reads TGTGCCAGCAGCCAATCACAGGGGGCGATAATATCAGCCAAAAACATTCAGTACTTC. Translation gives CASSQSQGAIISAKNIQYF. This chain joins TRBV3-1 (or the pseudogene TRBV3-2) and TRBJ2-4; TRBD1 matches at 9 bases. Germline assignment: CDR1 LGHDT and CDR2 YNNKEL (reference sequence). The CDR3 runs 19 residues. J was trimmed by 0 bases and V by 2 bases; bases with no gene match: 11.

This clone was seen only once. The chain has TRBV9 and TRBJ2-1; D call uncertain. CDR1 SGDLS and CDR2 YYNGEE come from the germline V gene. This CDR3 contains 12 residues. V was clipped by 7 bases and J by 6 bases, with 11 bases between them. The CDR3 loop reads CASSWQPNEQFF. CDR3 nucleotides: TGTGCCAGCTCGTGGCAGCCCAATGAGCAGTTCTTC.

The genes are TRBV18 and TRBJ2-7; 7 bases are shared with TRBD2. V shed 4 bases and J 3 bases; nucleotides not matched to a gene: 6. Germline V gives CDR1 KGHSH, CDR2 LQKENI. CDR3 length: 14 residues. In nucleotides, the CDR3 is TGTGCCAGCTCACAGGGGACGGGGGGCTACGAGCAGTACTTC. Residues: CASSQGTGGYEQYF.

The gene calls are TRBV29-1 and TRBJ1-5; 9 bases are a match to TRBD1. The germline CDR1 and CDR2 sequences are SQVTM and ANQGSEA. Trimming cost V 5 bases and J 4 bases; bases outside gene matches: 6. The CDR3 sequence is 14 residues long. In DNA, the CDR3 is TGCAGCGTTCGGACCGGGACAGGGAATCAGCCCCAGCATTTT. Its protein is CSVRTGTGNQPQHF.

The chain joins TRBV14 to TRBJ1-1, with 8 bases fitting TRBD1. Germline V gene sequence: CDR1 SGHDN, CDR2 FVKESK. V was clipped by 3 bases and J by 4 bases; unmatched bases: 13. CDR3 length equals 17 residues. CDR3 in amino acids: CASSHPRNHRGSTEAFF. For the CDR3, the DNA is TGTGCCAGCAGCCACCCCCGGAACCACAGGGGGTCCACTGAAGCTTTCTTT.

The J gene is TRBJ2-7, the V gene TRBV11-3; the D gene is possibly TRBD1 (7 bases). Trimming pared 10 bases from V and 5 bases from J, leaving 21 bases between. The CDR3 is 14 residues long. The germline gives CDR1 SGHNT, CDR2 YENEEA. CDR3 amino acids: CAKPNTTGRHEQYF. CDR3 nucleotides: TGTGCCAAGCCGAATACGACAGGGAGGCACGAGCAGTACTTC.

The genes are TRBV2 and TRBJ1-5; D call uncertain. Germline CDR1 and CDR2: SNHLY and FYNNEI. This CDR3 region has 15 residues. V was pared by 3 bases and J by 4 bases, with 13 bases between. The CDR3 region is CASSEERQWNQPQHF. The DNA for the CDR3 is TGTGCCAGCAGTGAGGAGCGTCAGTGGAATCAGCCCCAGCATTTT.

This CDR3 is CASSERTGGVPQHF. CDR3 coding DNA: TGTGCCAGCAGTGAAAGGACAGGGGGAGTGCCCCAGCATTTT. The chain couples TRBV27 to TRBJ1-5; 10 positions match TRBD1. This CDR3 spans 14 amino acids. Germline V gives CDR1 MNHEY, CDR2 SMNVEV (reference sequence). The J segment lost 9 bases and the V segment lost 5 bases, leaving 7 bases of the junction unmatched.

V is TRBV6-1 and J is TRBJ1-2; D possibly corresponds to TRBD1 (6 bases). The V end lost 2 bases, the J end lost 2 bases, and 12 bases lay between the germline ends. Germline CDR1 and CDR2: MNHNS and SASEGT. The length of the CDR3 is 15 residues. CDR3 region: CASSEYRQGNYGYTF. The CDR3 DNA reads as TGTGCCAGCAGTGAATATCGGCAGGGGAACTATGGCTACACCTTC.

V usage is TRBV30 and J usage is TRBJ2-2; tentative D call: TRBD2 (5 bases). Trimming removed 3 bases at V and 4 bases at J, with 15 bases between. In germline, CDR1 is GTSNPN, CDR2 SVGIG (reference sequence). The length of the CDR3 is 15 residues. CDR3 in amino acids: CAWRFGGGGTGELFF. CDR3 coding DNA: TGTGCCTGGAGGTTCGGAGGAGGAGGCACCGGGGAGCTGTTTTTT.

This sequence joins TRBV7-3 and TRBJ2-3; 8 positions agree with TRBD2. The V gene end was trimmed by 5 bases and the J gene end by 6 bases; junction bases not matched to a gene: 10. CDR1 and CDR2 from the germline V gene are SGHTA and FQGTGA. The CDR3 runs to 15 residues. CDR3 nucleotides: TGTGCCAGCAGCCCCTCCGGGACTAGAGATGATACGCAGTATTTT. This encodes CASSPSGTRDDTQYF.

The count of this clone is one. This sequence joins TRBV7-6 and TRBJ2-5; 8 bases are a match to TRBD2. Germline V gives CDR1 SGHVS, CDR2 FNYEAQ. Unmatched junction bases numbered 9, after V lost 5 bases and J lost 4 bases. The length of the CDR3 is 15 residues. The CDR3 region has the DNA TGTGCCAGCAGCCCGAGTGGGCTAGCGGGAGAGACCCAGTACTTC. Its translation is CASSPSGLAGETQYF.

The chain is built from TRBV28 and TRBJ2-1, with TRBD2 matching 13 bases. Germline lookup yields CDR1 MDHEN and CDR2 SYDVKM. The CDR3 length is 15 residues. V dropped 5 bases and J dropped 6; count of bases not matched to a gene: 4. The CDR3 protein is CASSPWTSGGNEQFF. The CDR3 DNA is TGTGCCAGCAGTCCTTGGACTAGCGGGGGCAATGAGCAGTTCTTC.

The CDR3 loop is CASSQITGGANTGELFF. The CDR3 DNA follows: TGTGCCAGCAGCCAGATAACAGGGGGCGCGAACACCGGGGAGCTGTTTTTT. V is TRBV7-9 and J is TRBJ2-2; 9 bases are a match to TRBD1. Germline assignment: CDR1 SEHNR and CDR2 FQNEAQ (reference sequence). The V and J ends lost 5 bases and 0 bases, in that order; junction bases with no gene match: 7. The CDR3 has 17 amino acids.

This clone has just a few counts. The chain employs TRBV13 and TRBJ1-3; 7 bases agree with TRBD1. V shed 3 bases and J 3 bases; nucleotides not matched to a gene: 5. There are 15 residues in the CDR3. Germline CDR1 PRHDT, CDR2 FYEKMQ (reference sequence). The CDR3 region is CASSLEGADGNTIYF. As DNA, the CDR3 is TGTGCCAGCAGCTTGGAGGGGGCCGATGGAAACACCATATATTTT.